The T cell receptor (beta chain) described here comes from a study of CXCR3-negative and CXCR3-positive naive CD8 T cells. For the study at large: Sequencing gave about 135 million TRB reads overall, about 1.5 +/- 0.3 million per library. The study, taken as a whole, reports: A higher hydrophobicity marked the TRB CDR3s of CXCR3-positive naive cells versus CXCR3-negative naive cells. Naive subsets did not differ in surface CD5, and TRB CDR3 properties served to infer TCR strength. CXCR3-negative and CXCR3-positive naive cells shared comparable TRBV-TRBJ usage, but memory cells did not.

The CDR3 spans 13 residues. The germline CDR1 and CDR2 sequences are DFQATT and SNEGSKA (reference sequence). Naivety in CD8+ T cells corresponded to a CD45RO-CCR7+CD27+CD95- phenotype. Note on this clonotype: Its target is not known.

Carrying UMI labels, the TRB cDNA libraries were prepared through 5' RACE. TCRdb re-called the 5' RACE reads and catalogs CDR3 proteins one per entry, DNA excluded. This table holds about 150,000 distinct CDR3 sequences. The origin of this receptor is a human donor in good health. Some clones in this sample may be carry-over from other donors' samples. This sequence joins TRBV20-1 and TRBJ1-2. The sample was naive CXCR3+ CD8+ T cells from blood. Noted subset: CD45RO-CCR7+CD27+CD95- naive CD8+ T cells expressing CXCR3 (TNR3+). This CDR3 is CSARDVANYGYTF.